These 23 T cell receptor beta chains were all obtained from the same sample, sequenced in a study of blood T cell repertoires in COVID-19. Measured with immunoSEQ multiplex PCR; TCRdb has only the in-frame clones, and not every one. The data show 200,000 or so clones, more than 70% seen once. Sequencing was performed on PBMCs or T cells enriched from blood (not recorded which). All receptors derive from a woman between 40 and 50 years old with acute COVID-19.

V and J are TRBV30 and TRBJ1-2, with D unresolved. V lost 4 bases and J 1 base, leaving 19 bases between the germline ends. The CDR3 has 16 residues. Germline loops: CDR1 GTSNPN, CDR2 SVGIG (reference sequence). In DNA, the CDR3 is TGTGCCTGGATTTTCCTTCGGAGGGATGATAACTATGGCTACACCTTC. It yields the protein CAWIFLRRDDNYGYTF.

This chain joins TRBV10-1 and TRBJ2-7; 7 nucleotides line up with TRBD2. The germline V gene encodes CDR1 WNHNN and CDR2 SYGVQD (reference sequence). V shed 7 bases, J shed 1 base, and the junction held 16 bases outside the gene matches. The CDR3 is made up of 17 amino acids. The chain's CDR3 is CASKAAGPAEDSYEQYF. The CDR3 bases are TGCGCCAGCAAAGCAGCGGGGCCAGCTGAAGATTCCTACGAGCAGTACTTC.

V usage is TRBV14 and J usage is TRBJ2-1, with 7 bases fitting TRBD1. The CDR3 has 15 residues. Germline values: CDR1 SGHDN, CDR2 FVKESK. Trimming removed 7 bases from V and 4 bases from J; junction bases left unmatched: 10. The CDR3 region is CASNPPGTAYNEQFF. The CDR3, as DNA: TGTGCCAGCAATCCCCCCGGGACAGCTTACAATGAGCAGTTCTTC.

V is TRBV2 and J is TRBJ2-1; 9 bases map to TRBD1. The junction had 5 bases not matched to a gene; V was cut back by 0 bases and J by 8 bases. CDR3 length equals 15 residues. Germline V gene data show CDR1 as SNHLY and CDR2 as FYNNEI. CDR3 nucleotide sequence: TGTGCCAGCAGTGAAGCTTGGACAGGGGCGGATGAGCAGTTCTTC. As protein: CASSEAWTGADEQFF.

The chain combines TRBV5-1 with TRBJ2-7; a possible D gene is TRBD2 (6 bases). The CDR3 covers 18 residues. V was trimmed by 0 bases and J by 1 base, leaving 20 bases between them. Per the germline V gene, CDR1 is SGHRS and CDR2 is YFSETQ. The CDR3 nucleotides read TGCGCCAGCAGCTTGGGGAGGTGGGAGGAGGGGCCATCCTACGAGCAGTACTTC. Amino acid sequence: CASSLGRWEEGPSYEQYF.

This chain uses TRBV29-1 with TRBJ2-5, with D uncertain. The CDR3 is 12 residues long. V lost 4 bases and J lost 0, with 6 bases in between. Germline assignment: CDR1 SQVTM and CDR2 ANQGSEA. CDR3 region: CSVGANQETQYF. The CDR3 DNA sequence: TGCAGCGTTGGGGCAAACCAAGAGACCCAGTACTTC.

This chain joins TRBV24-1 and TRBJ2-5; TRBD1 matches at 9 bases. CDR1 and CDR2 from the germline V gene are KGHDR and SFDVKD. The CDR3 is 14 residues long. V lost 4 bases, J lost 7 bases, and 6 bases stayed unmatched. DNA for the CDR3: TGTGCCACCAGTGACTCCGACAGGGGGGGGACCCAGTACTTC. Residues: CATSDSDRGGTQYF.

J is TRBJ2-7 and V is TRBV28; D possibly corresponds to TRBD2 (6 bases). CDR3 length equals 15 residues. The V end lost 5 bases, the J end lost 0 bases, and 14 bases lay between the germline ends. Per the germline V gene, CDR1 is MDHEN and CDR2 is SYDVKM. Here the CDR3 reads CASSDRDLSSYEQYF. The CDR3 DNA follows: TGTGCCAGCAGTGACCGGGACTTGAGCTCCTACGAGCAGTACTTC.

A few counts support this clone. The J gene is TRBJ2-7, the V gene TRBV6-5; 7 nucleotides agree with TRBD1. The germline V gene has CDR1 MNHEY and CDR2 SVGAGI. J was trimmed by 4 bases and V by 2 bases; bases with no gene match: 5. The CDR3 contains 14 residues. The CDR3 is CASSYGGQKYEQYF. CDR3 in DNA: TGTGCCAGCAGTTACGGGGGACAGAAATACGAGCAGTACTTC.

This clone was seen only a few times. The rearrangement links TRBV2 to TRBJ1-5; TRBD1 aligns across 8 bases. J gave up 6 bases and V 6 bases, and 4 bases lay outside the gene matches. The CDR3 has 13 residues. CDR1 is SNHLY, CDR2 FYNNEI, per germline. This CDR3 is CASSDRGSQPQHF. In DNA, the CDR3 is TGTGCCAGCAGCGACAGGGGATCTCAGCCCCAGCATTTT.

This rearrangement joins TRBV25-1 to TRBJ1-2, with 10 nucleotides matching TRBD1. V lost 1 base to trimming and J lost 7 bases; unmatched junction nucleotides: 3. Germline V gives CDR1 MGHDK, CDR2 SYGVNS. The CDR3 covers 14 residues. Here the CDR3 DNA reads TGTGCCAGCAGTGAATTTGGACAGGGGGGTGGCTACACCTTC. This translates into CASSEFGQGGGYTF.

The V and J genes are TRBV5-6 and TRBJ2-5; 9 nucleotides line up with TRBD2. This CDR3 comprises 14 residues. Per the germline V gene, CDR1 is SGHDT and CDR2 is YYEEEE. Trimming took 4 bases from V and 0 from J; bases not matched to a gene: 1. CDR3 sequence reads: CASSGTSYQETQYF. CDR3 in DNA: TGTGCCAGCAGCGGGACTAGCTACCAAGAGACCCAGTACTTC.

The chain has TRBV28 and TRBJ2-5, with D perhaps matching TRBD1 (6 bases). From germline, CDR1 is MDHEN and CDR2 SYDVKM. This CDR3 region has 16 residues. With 6 bases removed from V and 3 bases from J, the gap between germline ends came to 20 bases. CDR3 bases: TGTGCCAGCAGCGAATCCTACAGGGACCCCAAAGAGACCCAGTACTTC. This codes for CASSESYRDPKETQYF. The whole variable domain, remainder taken from reference TRBV28 and TRBJ2-5, is DVKVTQSSRYLVKRTGEKVFLECVQDMDHENMFWYRQDPGLGLRLIYFSYDVKMKEKGDIPEGYSVSREKKERFSLILESASTNQTSMYLCASSESYRDPKETQYFGPGTRLLVL.

The chain recombines TRBV2 with TRBJ2-5, with 9 bases identical to TRBD1. Germline values: CDR1 SNHLY, CDR2 FYNNEI. The ends lost 5 bases at V and 5 bases at J; junction bases unmatched: 3. CDR3 length equals 13 residues. The DNA for the CDR3 is TGTGCCAGCAGTAGGGACAGGGTTGAGACCCAGTACTTC. Amino acids: CASSRDRVETQYF. The full variable domain, in which reference TRBV2 and TRBJ2-5 provide the parts outside the CDR3, is EPEVTQTPSHQVTQMGQEVILRCVPISNHLYFYWYRQILGQKVEFLVSFYNNEISEKSEIFDDQFSVERPDGSNFTLKIRSTKLEDSAMYFCASSRDRVETQYFGPGTRLLVL.

Worth noting for this clone: A junction end diverges from the germline sequence, so it may reflect a read error. The rearrangement joins TRBV7-7 to TRBJ2-7; 8 bases agree with TRBD2. The CDR3 runs 16 residues. In germline, CDR1 is SSHAT, CDR2 FNYEAQ (reference sequence). The DNA for the CDR3 is TGTGCTAGCAGCAGGTTAGCGGGACTACCTTCCAACGAGCAGTACTTC. It yields the protein CASSRLAGLPSNEQYF.

This clone was observed once. The CDR3 bases are TGTGCCAGCAGGCAACCCGGGACAGGGGGGGAGACCCAGTACTTC. It yields the protein CASRQPGTGGETQYF. This chain joins TRBV2 and TRBJ2-5; 11 nucleotides line up with TRBD1. With V trimmed by 6 bases and J by 5 bases, 8 bases remained unmatched. Per germline, CDR1 SNHLY and CDR2 FYNNEI. The CDR3 consists of 15 residues.

The chain uses TRBV28 and TRBJ1-2; 8 bases align to TRBD1. The CDR3 totals 11 residues. Germline lookup yields CDR1 MDHEN and CDR2 SYDVKM. The CDR3 sequence: CVLQGAGGYTF. CDR3 nucleotide sequence: TGTGTCCTGCAGGGGGCTGGTGGCTACACCTTC.

The V call is TRBV5-4, the J call TRBJ2-3; TRBD2 matches 7 bases. The germline CDR1 and CDR2 sequences are SGHNT and YYREEE (reference sequence). CDR3 length: 16 amino acids. With V trimmed by 4 bases and J by 0 bases, 8 bases remained unmatched. DNA for the CDR3: TGTGCCAGCAGCCCCGGGGGGAAGCGGAGCACAGATACGCAGTATTTT. Encoded protein: CASSPGGKRSTDTQYF.

V usage is TRBV28 and J usage is TRBJ1-4, with 8 bases identical to TRBD1. The CDR3 totals 15 residues. With V trimmed by 2 bases and J by 6 bases, 5 bases remained unmatched. CDR1 MDHEN and CDR2 SYDVKM come from the germline V gene. In nucleotides, the CDR3 is TGTGCCAGCAGTTTAAGGGACAGGAGGGATGAAAAACTGTTTTTT. Its protein is CASSLRDRRDEKLFF.

In nucleotides, the CDR3 is TGTGCCAGCAGCATTACAGGGGATCAGCCCCAGCATTTT. Translating it yields CASSITGDQPQHF. The chain is built from TRBV11-2 and TRBJ1-5; the match to TRBD1 covers 7 bases. Germline trimming cut 5 bases from V and 5 bases from J; bases unmatched to any gene: 3. From germline, CDR1 is SGHAT and CDR2 FQNNGV. This CDR3 has 13 residues.

The chain combines TRBV18 with TRBJ2-2, with D possibly matching TRBD1 (5 bases). This CDR3 has 16 amino acids. Germline V lookup: CDR1 KGHSH, CDR2 LQKENI. V lost 2 bases and J 2 bases, leaving 12 bases between the germline ends. CDR3 sequence (DNA): TGTGCCAGCTCACCAAGGAGACAGATTAACACCGGGGAGCTGTTTTTT. Translating it yields CASSPRRQINTGELFF.

This clone has only a few counts. V and J are TRBV7-9 and TRBJ1-4; D is perhaps TRBD1 (6 bases). This CDR3 spans 17 amino acids. In germline, CDR1 is SEHNR, CDR2 FQNEAQ (reference sequence). The V gene lost 3 bases and the J gene lost 0 bases, with 14 bases spanning the gap. CDR3 sequence: CASSFGQSPATNEKLFF. The CDR3, as DNA: TGTGCCAGCAGCTTTGGACAGTCGCCTGCAACTAATGAAAAACTGTTTTTT. Full variable domain (outside the CDR3, taken from reference TRBV7-9 and TRBJ1-4): DTGVSQNPRHKITKRGQNVTFRCDPISEHNRLYWYRQTLGQGPEFLTYFQNEAQLEKSRLLSDRFSAERPKGSFSTLEIQRTEQGDSAMYLCASSFGQSPATNEKLFFGSGTQLSVL.

V usage is TRBV6-5 and J usage is TRBJ2-7, with TRBD1 matching over 8 bases. From germline, CDR1 is MNHEY and CDR2 SVGAGI. The CDR3 sequence is 11 residues long. J lost 13 bases, V lost 6 bases, and 8 bases had no gene match. The chain's CDR3 is CASSRLGQAYF. The CDR3 DNA is TGTGCCAGCAGCCGTCTGGGACAGGCCTACTTC.